Listed here are 3 T cell receptor beta chains from one sample, sequenced in a study of T-cell reconstitution after alpha-beta-depleted transplantation in children. Researchers prepared the TCRbeta library using unique molecular identifiers, the study reports. From the PCR reads, TCRdb called clonotypes with MiXCR, one entry per CDR3 protein. The profile covers almost 500,000 distinct CDR3 sequences, with around 12% appearing a single time and 5% to 6% taken by the ten largest. The sequencing here drew on PBMCs from the stem cell graft donor, taken from the stem cell graft. Every receptor here comes from a human donor who donated a stem cell graft to a child with combined immunodeficiency.

The chain joins TRBV29-1 to TRBJ2-1, with a possible D match to TRBD1 (5 bases). The CDR3 totals 13 residues. Trimming removed 8 bases from V and 0 bases from J, with 11 bases in between. CDR1 and CDR2 from the germline V gene are SQVTM and ANQGSEA. The CDR3 coding sequence is TGCAGCAGCAGGGATAGCTCCTACAATGAGCAGTTCTTC. Translating gives CSSRDSSYNEQFF.

The V call is TRBV5-1, the J call TRBJ2-5; TRBD1 might be the D (7 bases). CDR1 and CDR2 (germline): SGHRS, YFSETQ. Trimming took 0 bases from V and 0 from J, leaving 18 bases between them. The CDR3 covers 18 residues. CDR3 nucleotides: TGCGCCAGCAGCTTGGGCGGGACAGCAACCGTGTACCAAGAGACCCAGTACTTC. Translating gives CASSLGGTATVYQETQYF.

In this sample, this clonotype turned up many times. The V and J genes are TRBV12-3 or TRBV12-4 and TRBJ2-2; the D is unclear. V shed 5 bases and J shed 6 bases, with 7 bases lying between them. This CDR3 is 12 amino acids long. The CDR3 here is CASSQFAGELFF. The CDR3 nucleotides read TGTGCCAGCAGTCAGTTCGCCGGGGAGCTGTTTTTT.